The sample holds one count of the clone carrying this TCR beta chain. Its antigen remains unknown. This entry comes from a study of cytomegalovirus exposure and HLA in healthy donors. Study results and caveats: Some highly shared sequence variants likely arose as a pipeline artifact. Later analysis identified a missense DCLRE1C variant that was linked to TCR beta V- and J-gene trimming. Indistinguishable V segments, including TRBV6-2 and TRBV6-3, were excluded. Associated with cytomegalovirus, according to the listing, were 170 or so TCR beta chains.

CDR1 is MNHNS, CDR2 SASEGT, per germline. V shed 8 bases, J shed 2 bases, and the junction held 7 bases outside the gene matches. The CDR3 contains 14 residues. The PCR had 60 Vbeta and 13 Jbeta primers. Clones were sequenced by immunoSEQ multiplex PCR, and TCRdb holds only the in-frame ones, with some missing. The sample records approximately 130,000 clones, roughly 79% being singletons. V gene TRBV6-1 combines with J gene TRBJ2-3; 7 positions match TRBD1. The TCR sequence derives from a man aged 30 to 39 in good health and CMV-seronegative. Sequencing used PBMCs. CDR3 coding DNA: TGTGCCAGCGTTCCGGGACAGAACACAGATACGCAGTATTTT. Protein: CASVPGQNTDTQYF.